These T cell receptor beta chains were read from a single sample in a study of OX40 agonist ivuxolimab in advanced cancers. Assay: immunoSEQ multiplex PCR; the TCRdb copy retains only in-frame clones and omits some. Of about 51,000 clones in the sample, 65% to 85% were seen once. Here the sequenced sample was CD4+ or CD8+ T cells sorted from blood, taken in a trial of the OX40 agonist ivuxolimab. These receptors all come from an adult with an advanced solid tumor such as melanoma, head and neck, liver or kidney cancer. CDR3s include the opening cysteine and the closing phenylalanine or tryptophan. The D gene is left open where the match is weak. The size field is filled for only some rows; it gives once, few, many or a size class.

d_call: -; j_call: TRBJ2-5; v_call: TRBV29-1; clone_size: once; cdr3_nt: TGCAGCGCTCTGACCGGGACCCGAGAGACCCAGTACTTC; cdr3_aa: CSALTGTRETQYF
d_call: -; j_call: TRBJ2-1; v_call: TRBV5-1; clone_size: once; cdr3_nt: TGCGCCAGCAGTTCTCCCCGCGGGACAGACTACAATGAGCAGTTCTTC; cdr3_aa: CASSSPRGTDYNEQFF
d_call: TRBD1; j_call: TRBJ1-2; v_call: TRBV28; clone_size: -; cdr3_nt: TGTGCCAGCAGGGACAGGGGGGGCCTTAAAACTTACTTC; cdr3_aa: CASRDRGGLKTYF
d_call: TRBD1; j_call: TRBJ1-2; v_call: TRBV6-5; clone_size: -; cdr3_nt: TGTGCCAGCAGTCCGGACAGGTCATATGGCTACACCTTC; cdr3_aa: CASSPDRSYGYTF
d_call: -; j_call: TRBJ1-3; v_call: TRBV28; clone_size: medium-sized; cdr3_nt: TGTGCCAGCACCACAGGAGACTACTCTGGAAACACCATATATTTT; cdr3_aa: CASTTGDYSGNTIYF
d_call: -; j_call: TRBJ2-1; v_call: TRBV2; clone_size: -; cdr3_nt: TGTGCCAGCAGTGGACAGAACAATGAGCAGTTCTTC; cdr3_aa: CASSGQNNEQFF
d_call: TRBD2; j_call: TRBJ2-5; v_call: TRBV5-1; clone_size: -; cdr3_nt: TGCGCCAGCAGCGTTACGACTAGCGGACGTGGAGAGACCCAGTACTTC; cdr3_aa: CASSVTTSGRGETQYF
d_call: -; j_call: TRBJ2-1; v_call: TRBV4-1; clone_size: -; cdr3_nt: TGCGCCAGCAGTCAATCCCTTTCGCTTAGCTCCTACAATGAGCAGTTCTTC; cdr3_aa: CASSQSLSLSSYNEQFF
d_call: -; j_call: TRBJ2-7; v_call: TRBV6-4; clone_size: -; cdr3_nt: TGTGCCAGCAGTGGCGGGGTTCACGCGCAGTACTTC; cdr3_aa: CASSGGVHAQYF
d_call: -; j_call: TRBJ1-1; v_call: TRBV7-8; clone_size: -; cdr3_nt: TGTGCCAGCAGCTTAACGGCCCCCACTGAAGCTTTCTTT; cdr3_aa: CASSLTAPTEAFF
d_call: -; j_call: TRBJ2-2; v_call: TRBV7-2; clone_size: -; cdr3_nt: TGTGCCAGCAGCTTAAGGGCGGGCCTGGGCACCGGGGAGCTGTTTTTT; cdr3_aa: CASSLRAGLGTGELFF
d_call: -; j_call: TRBJ2-7; v_call: TRBV27; clone_size: once; cdr3_nt: TGTGCCAGCAGTTTATCTGGCTTCAGATACGAGCAGTACTTC; cdr3_aa: CASSLSGFRYEQYF
d_call: -; j_call: TRBJ2-3; v_call: TRBV7-8; clone_size: -; cdr3_nt: TGTGCCAGCAATCCCGGCGGGTGGAGGGGCATTGATACGCAGTATTTT; cdr3_aa: CASNPGGWRGIDTQYF
d_call: TRBD2; j_call: TRBJ2-7; v_call: TRBV19; clone_size: -; cdr3_nt: TGTGCCAGTAGTACGACTAGCGGGAGGGCCGAACTCTACGAGCAGTACTTC; cdr3_aa: CASSTTSGRAELYEQYF
d_call: TRBD2; j_call: TRBJ2-7; v_call: TRBV9; clone_size: -; cdr3_nt: TGTGCCAGCAGCGTAGGACTAGCGGGACATGGCGAGCAGTACTTC; cdr3_aa: CASSVGLAGHGEQYF
d_call: TRBD2; j_call: TRBJ2-1; v_call: TRBV5-1; clone_size: -; cdr3_nt: TGCGCCAGCAGCTCAGGGACTAGCGGGAGGCTATACAATGAGCAGTTCTTC; cdr3_aa: CASSSGTSGRLYNEQFF
d_call: -; j_call: TRBJ1-2; v_call: TRBV6-1; clone_size: -; cdr3_nt: TGTGCCAGCAGGGAGGGGCCGGGCTACACCTTC; cdr3_aa: CASREGPGYTF
d_call: -; j_call: TRBJ1-1; v_call: TRBV29-1; clone_size: -; cdr3_nt: TGCAGCGTCGAACGGGGGTTGAACACTGAAGCTTTCTTT; cdr3_aa: CSVERGLNTEAFF
d_call: TRBD1; j_call: TRBJ1-2; v_call: TRBV11-2; clone_size: -; cdr3_nt: TGTGCCAGCGGAGCCTTACAGGGGGCTGGTGGCTACACCTTC; cdr3_aa: CASGALQGAGGYTF
d_call: -; j_call: TRBJ2-5; v_call: TRBV5-1; clone_size: -; cdr3_nt: TGCGCCAGCAGCAGAGGGGGGGAGACCCAGTACTTC; cdr3_aa: CASSRGGETQYF
d_call: -; j_call: TRBJ2-7; v_call: TRBV19; clone_size: -; cdr3_nt: TGTGCCAGTAGTATAAAGCGGGACAGCTACGAGCAGTACTTC; cdr3_aa: CASSIKRDSYEQYF
d_call: -; j_call: TRBJ1-2; v_call: TRBV19; clone_size: -; cdr3_nt: TGTGCCAGTAGTATGGCAGGGAGAGGACTTAACTATGGCTACACCTTC; cdr3_aa: CASSMAGRGLNYGYTF
d_call: TRBD2; j_call: TRBJ2-7; v_call: TRBV5-6; clone_size: -; cdr3_nt: TGTGCCAGCAGCTTGACTAGCGGCCCCTACGAGCAGTACTTC; cdr3_aa: CASSLTSGPYEQYF
d_call: -; j_call: TRBJ1-5; v_call: TRBV19; clone_size: -; cdr3_nt: TGTGCCAGTAGTGCGGGGGACTTCCCCAATCAGCCCCAGCATTTT; cdr3_aa: CASSAGDFPNQPQHF
d_call: TRBD2; j_call: TRBJ2-5; v_call: TRBV20-1; clone_size: -; cdr3_nt: TGCAGTGCTAGAGGGGAGGGGACCCAGTACTTC; cdr3_aa: CSARGEGTQYF
d_call: TRBD2; j_call: TRBJ2-2; v_call: TRBV29-1; clone_size: few; cdr3_nt: TGCAGCGTTTCGGGACTAGCGGGCCTATCCACCGGGGAGCTGTTTTTT; cdr3_aa: CSVSGLAGLSTGELFF
d_call: TRBD1; j_call: TRBJ1-2; v_call: TRBV27; clone_size: -; cdr3_nt: TGTGCCAGCAGCCCCCCCGGATCGCTCCGACAGGGAGGCTACACCTTC; cdr3_aa: CASSPPGSLRQGGYTF
d_call: -; j_call: TRBJ2-3; v_call: TRBV21-1; clone_size: -; cdr3_nt: TGTGCCAGCACCACCGGGACTAGCGGGAGTATGACGCAGTATTTT; cdr3_aa: CASTTGTSGSMTQYF
d_call: -; j_call: TRBJ2-4; v_call: TRBV29-1; clone_size: -; cdr3_nt: TGCAGCGGGACAGGGGCGGGGGGAGCCAAAAACATTCAGTACTTC; cdr3_aa: CSGTGAGGAKNIQYF
d_call: -; j_call: TRBJ2-3; v_call: TRBV19; clone_size: once; cdr3_nt: TGTGCCAGTAGTATGGGAGTGACAGATACGCAGTATTTT; cdr3_aa: CASSMGVTDTQYF
d_call: -; j_call: TRBJ1-2; v_call: TRBV29-1; clone_size: -; cdr3_nt: TGCAGCGTGGACAGATTGGGACCCTATGGCTACACCTTC; cdr3_aa: CSVDRLGPYGYTF
d_call: -; j_call: TRBJ2-3; v_call: TRBV10-3; clone_size: -; cdr3_nt: TGTGCCATCAGTGAAAGTGTAGGCACAGATACGCAGTATTTT; cdr3_aa: CAISESVGTDTQYF
d_call: TRBD1; j_call: TRBJ2-7; v_call: TRBV27; clone_size: once; cdr3_nt: TGTGCCAGCAGTTTATCGGGACAGGAAAAAGAGCAGTACTTC; cdr3_aa: CASSLSGQEKEQYF
d_call: -; j_call: TRBJ1-2; v_call: TRBV28; clone_size: -; cdr3_nt: TGTGCCAGCAGTTTCCCCTTTGTGGGCTACACCTTC; cdr3_aa: CASSFPFVGYTF
d_call: -; j_call: TRBJ2-7; v_call: TRBV18; clone_size: -; cdr3_nt: TGTGCCAGCTCACCACCGTTCTTACCACTAAACTACGAGCAGTACTTC; cdr3_aa: CASSPPFLPLNYEQYF
d_call: -; j_call: TRBJ2-7; v_call: TRBV9; clone_size: -; cdr3_nt: TGTGCCAGCAGCGTAGCCCCTACGGGGGAGCAGTACTTC; cdr3_aa: CASSVAPTGEQYF
d_call: TRBD1; j_call: TRBJ1-1; v_call: TRBV7-9; clone_size: -; cdr3_nt: TGTGCCAGCAGCTATCTGACAGGGAAGAACACTGAAGCTTTCTTT; cdr3_aa: CASSYLTGKNTEAFF
d_call: TRBD1; j_call: TRBJ1-3; v_call: TRBV5-1; clone_size: few; cdr3_nt: TGCGCCAGCAGGCCCGGGACAGGGTATTCTCCCTCTGGAAACACCATATATTTT; cdr3_aa: CASRPGTGYSPSGNTIYF
d_call: TRBD1; j_call: TRBJ1-1; v_call: TRBV7-3; clone_size: -; cdr3_nt: TGTGCCAGCAGCTCGACAGGGGGCTTCACTGAAGCTTTCTTT; cdr3_aa: CASSSTGGFTEAFF
d_call: TRBD2; j_call: TRBJ2-7; v_call: TRBV4-1; clone_size: few; cdr3_nt: TGCGCCAGCAGCCAGCTAGACATCGGACTAGCGGGAGGTCGCGAGCAGTACTTC; cdr3_aa: CASSQLDIGLAGGREQYF
d_call: -; j_call: TRBJ2-3; v_call: TRBV6-4; clone_size: few; cdr3_nt: TGTGCCAGCAGTGACTTTGGATCGGGCACAGATACGCAGTATTTT; cdr3_aa: CASSDFGSGTDTQYF
d_call: TRBD1; j_call: TRBJ2-5; v_call: TRBV4-1; clone_size: -; cdr3_nt: TGCGCCAGCAGCCAGGGACGGTTACAGGGGGCCACACAATGGGAGACCCAGTACTTC; cdr3_aa: CASSQGRLQGATQWETQYF
d_call: -; j_call: TRBJ1-1; v_call: TRBV6-1; clone_size: -; cdr3_nt: TGTGCCAGCAGTTTTGGGGGCACTGAAGCTTTCTTT; cdr3_aa: CASSFGGTEAFF
d_call: -; j_call: TRBJ2-7; v_call: TRBV2; clone_size: -; cdr3_nt: TGTGCCAGCAGTGGGACTATCTCCTACGAGCAGTACTTC; cdr3_aa: CASSGTISYEQYF
d_call: TRBD2; j_call: TRBJ2-1; v_call: TRBV7-2; clone_size: -; cdr3_nt: TGTGCCAGCAGACCACCGGGACTAGTCGGCAATGAGCAGTTCTTC; cdr3_aa: CASRPPGLVGNEQFF
d_call: -; j_call: TRBJ2-5; v_call: TRBV9; clone_size: once; cdr3_nt: TGTGCCAGCAGCAACGACAGGCCCCAAGAGACCCAGTACTTC; cdr3_aa: CASSNDRPQETQYF
d_call: TRBD2; j_call: TRBJ2-1; v_call: TRBV7-8; clone_size: -; cdr3_nt: TGTGCCAGCAGCTTCAGCGGGAGAAGCTCCTACAATGAGCAGTTCTTC; cdr3_aa: CASSFSGRSSYNEQFF
d_call: -; j_call: TRBJ2-3; v_call: TRBV7-9; clone_size: -; cdr3_nt: TGTGCCAGCAGCGGGGCAGCAGATACGCAGTATTTT; cdr3_aa: CASSGAADTQYF
d_call: TRBD2; j_call: TRBJ2-7; v_call: TRBV7-8; clone_size: few; cdr3_nt: TGTGCCAGCGCCAAAGCGGGAGGAATCTACGAGCAGTACTTC; cdr3_aa: CASAKAGGIYEQYF
d_call: -; j_call: TRBJ1-5; v_call: TRBV6-1; clone_size: -; cdr3_nt: TGTGCCAGCAGTGAAGGCCTGGACAGCGAGATAGCAAATCAGCCCCAGCATTTT; cdr3_aa: CASSEGLDSEIANQPQHF
d_call: -; j_call: TRBJ2-5; v_call: TRBV30; clone_size: few; cdr3_nt: TGTGCCTGGATGTCGGGGGAGACCCAGTACTTC; cdr3_aa: CAWMSGETQYF
d_call: -; j_call: TRBJ2-1; v_call: TRBV2; clone_size: -; cdr3_nt: TGTGCCAGCAGTGAAAGATTGGCGGGTCTATACAATGAGCAGTTCTTC; cdr3_aa: CASSERLAGLYNEQFF
d_call: -; j_call: TRBJ1-2; v_call: TRBV28; clone_size: few; cdr3_nt: TGTGCCAGCAGTTTACAAAGGGACTACACCTTC; cdr3_aa: CASSLQRDYTF
d_call: -; j_call: TRBJ2-7; v_call: TRBV28; clone_size: -; cdr3_nt: TGTGCCAGCAGTTTCGGAAGGAGGAGCTCCTACGAGCAGTACTTC; cdr3_aa: CASSFGRRSSYEQYF
d_call: -; j_call: TRBJ1-1; v_call: TRBV28; clone_size: once; cdr3_nt: TGTGCCAGCAGTCCACCCACAAGCATGAACACTGAAGCTTTCTTT; cdr3_aa: CASSPPTSMNTEAFF